This is a list of T cell receptor beta chains from one sample in a study of T cell changes during pregnancy in multiple sclerosis. Produced via immunoSEQ multiplex PCR; TCRdb's table is partial and in-frame only. The table lists around 56,000 clones, around 90% of them singletons. The sample in question was CD4+ T cells from peripheral blood mononuclear cells, obtained in the first trimester of pregnancy. The receptors were sampled from a female donor with multiple sclerosis, enrolled in a pregnancy study. Each CDR3 is given with its conserved first and last residue. The D gene is left open where the match is weak. Where a row states a size, it is once, few, many or the class of an expanded clone; other rows omit it.

j_call d_call clone_size v_call cdr3_aa cdr3_nt
TRBJ2-2 NA NA TRBV5-1 CASSLSGQNTGELFF TGCGCCAGCAGCTTGTCAGGACAAAACACCGGGGAGCTGTTTTTT
TRBJ1-1 NA NA TRBV6-1 CASSELGQEAFF TGTGCCAGCAGTGAGTTGGGGCAAGAAGCTTTCTTT
TRBJ2-7 NA NA TRBV6-5 CATIGSSYEQYF TGTGCCACCATCGGGAGTTCCTACGAGCAGTACTTC
TRBJ2-7 NA NA TRBV7-8 CASSLARASYEQYF TGTGCCAGCAGCTTAGCCAGGGCCTCCTACGAGCAGTACTTC
TRBJ1-6 TRBD1 NA TRBV11-2 CASSARGQLSSYNSPLHF TGTGCCAGCAGCGCAAGGGGACAGCTGAGCTCCTATAATTCACCCCTCCACTTT
TRBJ2-7 TRBD1 once TRBV6-5 CATRRAGQGTGEQYF TGTGCCACACGGCGGGCGGGACAGGGTACCGGCGAGCAGTACTTC
TRBJ2-5 TRBD2 NA TRBV6-6 CASSWGLAGQETQYF TGTGCCAGCAGTTGGGGACTAGCGGGGCAAGAGACCCAGTACTTC
TRBJ2-7 TRBD1 NA TRBV4-2 CASSQEIMGTGPYEQYF TGTGCCAGCAGCCAAGAAATAATGGGGACAGGGCCGTACGAGCAGTACTTC
TRBJ1-1 NA NA TRBV7-2 CASSSLQGNTEAFF TGTGCCAGCAGCTCCCTTCAGGGGAACACTGAAGCTTTCTTT
TRBJ2-3 NA once TRBV5-4 CASSPGESRPNLADTQYF TGTGCCAGCAGCCCCGGGGAGTCCAGGCCAAATTTAGCAGATACGCAGTATTTT
TRBJ2-3 NA NA TRBV7-3 CASSRKDGKGTDTQYF TGTGCCAGCAGCCGAAAGGACGGGAAGGGCACAGATACGCAGTATTTT
TRBJ2-5 NA NA TRBV7-9 CASSLVGGGRQETQYF TGTGCCAGCAGCTTAGTCGGCGGGGGCCGACAAGAGACCCAGTACTTC
TRBJ2-2 TRBD2 NA TRBV7-3 CASRSRGGHTGELFF TGTGCCAGCAGATCTCGGGGGGGCCACACCGGGGAGCTGTTTTTT
TRBJ1-3 NA once TRBV5-1 CASSLVGGSGNTIYF TGCGCCAGCAGCTTGGTAGGGGGATCTGGAAACACCATATATTTT
TRBJ2-1 TRBD2 NA TRBV7-3 CASSNSPGSGGTFSYNEQFF TGTGCCAGCAGTAATTCCCCGGGTAGCGGGGGGACTTTTTCCTACAATGAGCAGTTCTTC
TRBJ2-5 TRBD1 NA TRBV7-9 CASSFGVTGTGWEETQYF TGTGCCAGCAGTTTTGGGGTGACCGGGACAGGGTGGGAGGAGACCCAGTACTTC
TRBJ1-1 NA once TRBV25-1 CASSGALGAQNTEAFF TGTGCCAGCAGTGGGGCCCTGGGGGCGCAGAACACTGAAGCTTTCTTT
TRBJ2-1 TRBD2 NA TRBV9 CASSPTSANFEQFF TGTGCCAGCAGCCCGACTAGCGCCAATTTTGAGCAGTTCTTC
TRBJ2-2 NA NA TRBV18 CASSPPARGTGELFF TGTGCCAGCTCACCACCGGCGCGGGGCACCGGGGAGCTGTTTTTT
TRBJ1-6 NA NA TRBV7-2 CASSLGLGLPPLHF TGTGCCAGCTCGTTGGGGCTGGGGTTACCACCCCTCCACTTT
TRBJ2-3 NA NA TRBV11-2 CASSLGDFTDTQYF TGTGCCAGCAGCTTAGGGGACTTCACAGATACGCAGTATTTT
TRBJ2-7 TRBD1 NA TRBV30 CAWITGGYEQYF TGTGCCTGGATTACAGGGGGTTACGAGCAGTACTTC
TRBJ1-2 NA NA TRBV28 CACWALPSFYGYTF TGTGCCTGTTGGGCTCTCCCCTCTTTTTATGGCTACACCTTC
TRBJ2-7 NA NA TRBV5-1 CASSLQFGNVEQYF TGCGCCAGCAGCTTACAGTTCGGGAATGTCGAGCAGTACTTC
TRBJ1-6 NA NA TRBV6-5 CASSRTRIDSPLHF TGTGCCAGCAGTAGGACACGAATCGATTCACCCCTCCACTTT
TRBJ1-2 NA once TRBV7-3 CASSYGPNYGYTF TGTGCCAGCAGCTATGGGCCGAACTATGGCTACACCTTC
TRBJ2-7 TRBD2 NA TRBV11-1 CASSTGTRLTYEQYF TGTGCCAGCAGCACTGGGACTAGGCTTACCTACGAGCAGTACTTC
TRBJ2-7 TRBD2 NA TRBV5-1 CASVPLAGSYEQYF TGCGCCAGCGTCCCCCTAGCGGGGAGTTACGAGCAGTACTTC
TRBJ2-7 TRBD1 NA TRBV4-3 CASSQADRVGHEQYF TGCGCCAGCAGCCAGGCCGACAGGGTTGGGCACGAGCAGTACTTC
TRBJ1-1 NA NA TRBV12-2 CASPADSFMNTEAFF TGTGCAAGTCCCGCGGACAGCTTCATGAACACTGAAGCTTTCTTT
TRBJ2-4 TRBD1 NA TRBV6-1 CASSRDRVLNIQYF TGTGCCAGCAGCCGGGACAGGGTGTTGAACATTCAGTACTTC
TRBJ2-3 NA NA TRBV14 CASSQGVKRGTDTQYF TGTGCCAGCAGCCAAGGCGTAAAGCGGGGCACAGATACGCAGTATTTT
TRBJ1-1 NA NA TRBV30 CAWSDRADTEAFF TGTGCCTGGAGTGACAGGGCGGACACTGAAGCTTTCTTT
TRBJ1-5 TRBD1 NA TRBV7-2 CASSFYGTGSNQPQHF TGTGCCAGCAGCTTCTACGGGACAGGGAGCAATCAGCCCCAGCATTTT
TRBJ1-3 NA NA TRBV4-3 CASSPDSTSGNTIYF TGCGCCAGCAGCCCGGACAGCACCTCTGGAAACACCATATATTTT
TRBJ2-3 NA NA TRBV4-1 CASSQVVYDTDTQYF TGCGCCAGCAGCCAAGTTGTCTACGATACAGATACGCAGTATTTT
TRBJ1-4 TRBD1 once TRBV7-6 CASSLTGTNEKLFF TGTGCCAGCAGCTTGACAGGGACAAATGAAAAACTGTTTTTT